This T cell receptor beta chain stems from a study of CD8+CD57+ T cells in acquired aplastic anemia. The sequenced patients had an expansion of CD8+CD57+ cells seen by flow cytometry. This clonotype was seen more than once but under ten times. The CDR3 has 17 amino acids. Germline CDR1 is LNHDA and CDR2 is SQIVND (reference sequence). V was cut by 3 bases and J by 4 bases, with 20 bases left in between. Using genomic DNA as the template, TCR beta VDJ and CDR3 profiling was carried out. TCRdb used MiXCR to reprocess the reads, holding one entry per CDR3 protein. The table lists around 160,000 distinct CDR3 sequences, more than 45% of them singletons.

The TCR sequence derives from a human donor with aplastic anemia. This chain uses TRBV19 with TRBJ2-3; the D gene could be TRBD1 or TRBD2 (7 bases each). The sequenced sample consisted of sorted CD4+, CD8+, or CD8+CD57+ T cells (not recorded which) from PBMCs. Written as DNA, the CDR3 is TGTGCCAGTAGTATTAGTGGTCCGGGGAGGGGGCCAGATACGCAGTATTTT. This encodes CASSISGPGRGPDTQYF.